This T cell receptor (beta chain) was sequenced during a study of T cell responses to AZD1222 COVID-19 vaccine. Study-wide background: Pooled samples include second doses given at about 4 or 12 weeks.

Overall study results and limits: Spike-specific TCR repertoires showed rising breadth and depth after two AZD1222 doses. There were mostly white British donors and more females than males, and clonal diversity was possibly underestimated. Among spike-specific TCRs, nearly half reportedly target unmutated variant regions.

As to this clone: Its antigen is currently unknown.

V was cut by 2 bases and J by 0 bases, with 8 bases left in between. Per germline, CDR1 SGHRS and CDR2 YFSETQ. This CDR3 contains 14 residues. TCRdb keeps only in-frame clones here, not all; method: immunoSEQ multiplex PCR. The sample carries about 110,000 clones, around 83% recorded once. Sequencing was performed on peripheral blood, taken on day 0 of AZD1222 vaccination. The receptor comes from an adult in good health. This sequence joins TRBV5-1 and TRBJ1-1; D uncertain. For the CDR3, the DNA is TGCGCCAGCAGCTTAGTTTACATGAACACTGAAGCTTTCTTT. Residues: CASSLVYMNTEAFF. Complete variable domain (other parts from reference TRBV5-1 and TRBJ1-1): KAGVTQTPRYLIKTRGQQVTLSCSPISGHRSVSWYQQTPGQGLQFLFEYFSETQRNKGNFPGRFSGRQFSNSRSEMNVSTLELGDSALYLCASSLVYMNTEAFFGQGTRLTVV.